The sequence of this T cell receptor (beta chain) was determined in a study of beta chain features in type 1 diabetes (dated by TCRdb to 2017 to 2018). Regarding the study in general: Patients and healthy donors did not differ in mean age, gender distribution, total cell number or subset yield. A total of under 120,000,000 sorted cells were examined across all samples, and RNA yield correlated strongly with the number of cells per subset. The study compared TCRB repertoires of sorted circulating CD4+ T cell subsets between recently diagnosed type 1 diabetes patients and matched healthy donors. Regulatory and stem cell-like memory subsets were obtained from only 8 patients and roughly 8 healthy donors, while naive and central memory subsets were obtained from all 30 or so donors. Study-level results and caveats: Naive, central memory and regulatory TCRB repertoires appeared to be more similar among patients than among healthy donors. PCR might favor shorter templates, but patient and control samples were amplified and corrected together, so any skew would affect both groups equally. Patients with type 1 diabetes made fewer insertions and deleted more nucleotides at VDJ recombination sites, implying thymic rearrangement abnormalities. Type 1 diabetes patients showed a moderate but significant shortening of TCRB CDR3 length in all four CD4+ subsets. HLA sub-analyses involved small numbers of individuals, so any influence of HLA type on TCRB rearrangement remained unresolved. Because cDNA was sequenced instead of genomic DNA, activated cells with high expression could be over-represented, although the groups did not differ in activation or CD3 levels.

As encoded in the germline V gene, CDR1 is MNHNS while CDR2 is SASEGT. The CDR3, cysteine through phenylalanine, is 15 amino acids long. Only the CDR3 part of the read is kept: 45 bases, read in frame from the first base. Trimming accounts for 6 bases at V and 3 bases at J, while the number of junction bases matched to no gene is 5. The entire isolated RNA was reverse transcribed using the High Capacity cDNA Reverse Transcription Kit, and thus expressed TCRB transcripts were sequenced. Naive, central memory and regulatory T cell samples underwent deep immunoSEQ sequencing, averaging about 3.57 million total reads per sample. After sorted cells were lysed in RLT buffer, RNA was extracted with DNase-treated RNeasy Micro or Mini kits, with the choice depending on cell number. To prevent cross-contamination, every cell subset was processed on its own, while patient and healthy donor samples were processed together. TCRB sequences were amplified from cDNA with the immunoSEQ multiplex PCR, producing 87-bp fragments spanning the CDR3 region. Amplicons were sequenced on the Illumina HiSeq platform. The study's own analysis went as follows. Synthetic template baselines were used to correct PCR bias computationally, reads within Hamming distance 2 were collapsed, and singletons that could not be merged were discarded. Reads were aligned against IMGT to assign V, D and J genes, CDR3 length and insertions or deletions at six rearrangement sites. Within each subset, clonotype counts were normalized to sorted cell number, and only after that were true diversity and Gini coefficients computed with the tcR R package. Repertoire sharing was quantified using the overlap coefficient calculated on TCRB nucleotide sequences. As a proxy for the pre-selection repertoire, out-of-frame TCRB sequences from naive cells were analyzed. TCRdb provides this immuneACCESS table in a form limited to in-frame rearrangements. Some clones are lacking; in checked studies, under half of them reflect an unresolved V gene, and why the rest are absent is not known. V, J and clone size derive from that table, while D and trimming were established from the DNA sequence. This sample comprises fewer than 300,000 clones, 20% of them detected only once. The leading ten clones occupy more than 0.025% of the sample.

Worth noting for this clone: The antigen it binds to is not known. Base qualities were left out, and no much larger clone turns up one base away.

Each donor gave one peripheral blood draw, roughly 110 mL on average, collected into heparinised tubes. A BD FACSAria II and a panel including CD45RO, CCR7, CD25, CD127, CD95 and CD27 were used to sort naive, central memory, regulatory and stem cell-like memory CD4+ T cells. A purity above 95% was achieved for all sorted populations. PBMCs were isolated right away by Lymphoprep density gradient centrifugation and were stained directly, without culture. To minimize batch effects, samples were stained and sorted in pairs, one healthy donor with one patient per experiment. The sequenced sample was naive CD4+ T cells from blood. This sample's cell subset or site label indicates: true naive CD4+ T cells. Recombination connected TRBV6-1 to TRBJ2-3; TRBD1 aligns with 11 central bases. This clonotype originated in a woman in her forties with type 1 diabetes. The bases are TGTGCCAGCAGCCAAGGACAGGGGGCAACAGATACGCAGTATTTT. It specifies CASSQGQGATDTQYF.